The sequence of this T cell receptor beta chain was determined in a study of regulatory T cells in long-lasting Graves disease. Germline CDR1 and CDR2: MNHEY and SVGAGI. Trimming cost V 0 bases and J 1 base, with 4 bases left between them. The CDR3 extends over 15 amino acids. Construction of the TCR beta libraries employed iRepertoire HTBI primers in conjunction with Arm-PCR of CDR3 regions. TCRdb reprocessed the multiplex PCR reads via MiXCR and lists one record per CDR3 protein. The table records 400,000 to 500,000 distinct CDR3 sequences, roughly 23% of them present only once. As to time point: persistent/refractory GD, antithyroid drugs over 5 years with positive TRAb. There was RNA extracted from PBMCs, and the TCR library was made from it. This clonotype has a count of ten or more.

This chain links TRBV6-5 with TRBJ2-6; D call uncertain. This receptor was taken from a female donor with Graves disease. Specimen: peripheral blood mononuclear cells (PBMCs), collected when the disease was refractory, from a patient treated with antithyroid drugs. Written as DNA, the CDR3 is TGTGCCAGCAGTTACTCTCGTTCTGGGGCCAACGTCCTGACTTTC. Encoded protein: CASSYSRSGANVLTF.